Sequencing of this TCR beta chain was carried out in a study of T cells in Graves' hyperthyroidism and ophthalmopathy. Study-level points and caveats: Most thyroid clonotypes that were expanded above 0.001 also turned up in blood.

Researchers took RNA transcripts and amplified the TCR beta CDR3 regions from them. RT-PCR in the first round (using the HTBI primer set) targeted the TCR CDR3. TCRdb independently ran MiXCR on the multiplex PCR reads; one entry per CDR3 protein. The sample consists of roughly 630,000 distinct CDR3 sequences, 15% to 19% of them appearing once. Germline CDR1 and CDR2: MNHNY and SVGAGI (reference sequence). The length of the CDR3 is 18 residues. V lost 2 bases, J lost 4 bases, and 24 bases lay in between. This clonotype has ten or more counts. Antigen unknown. The TCR originated in a woman in her twenties or thirties with Graves' hyperthyroidism. The specimen sequenced was blood. The chain has TRBV6-6 and TRBJ2-7, with a tentative D call TRBD2 (6 bases). This CDR3 is CASSYKTSNAARLYEQYF. CDR3 DNA sequence: TGTGCCAGCAGTTACAAGACTAGTAATGCCGCCCGCCTTTACGAGCAGTACTTC.